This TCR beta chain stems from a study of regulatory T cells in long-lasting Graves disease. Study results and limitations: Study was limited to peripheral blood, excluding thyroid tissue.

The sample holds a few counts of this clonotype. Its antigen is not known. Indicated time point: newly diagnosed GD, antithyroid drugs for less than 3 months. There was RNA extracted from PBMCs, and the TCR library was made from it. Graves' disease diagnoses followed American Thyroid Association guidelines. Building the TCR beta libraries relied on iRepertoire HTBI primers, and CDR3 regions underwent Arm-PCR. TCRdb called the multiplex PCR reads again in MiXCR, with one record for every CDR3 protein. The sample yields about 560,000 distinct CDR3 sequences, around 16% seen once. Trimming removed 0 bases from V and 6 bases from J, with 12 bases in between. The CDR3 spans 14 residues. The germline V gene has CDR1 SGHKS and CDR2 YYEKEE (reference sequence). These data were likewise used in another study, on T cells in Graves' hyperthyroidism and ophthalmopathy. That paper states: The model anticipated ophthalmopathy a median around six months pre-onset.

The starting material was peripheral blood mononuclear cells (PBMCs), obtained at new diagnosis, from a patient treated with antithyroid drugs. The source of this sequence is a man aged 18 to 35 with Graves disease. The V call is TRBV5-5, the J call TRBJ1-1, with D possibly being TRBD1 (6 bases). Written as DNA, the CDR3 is TGTGCCAGCAGCTTGGGTACAGGGCTGGCTGAAGCTTTCTTT. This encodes CASSLGTGLAEAFF.